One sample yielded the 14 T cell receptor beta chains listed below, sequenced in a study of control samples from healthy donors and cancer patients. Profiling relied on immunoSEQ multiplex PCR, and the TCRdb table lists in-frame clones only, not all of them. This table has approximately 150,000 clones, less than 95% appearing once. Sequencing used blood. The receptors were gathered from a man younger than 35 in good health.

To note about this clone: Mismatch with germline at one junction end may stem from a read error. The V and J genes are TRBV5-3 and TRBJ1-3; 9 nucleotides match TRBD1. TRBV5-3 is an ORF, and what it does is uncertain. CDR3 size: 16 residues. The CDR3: CTRSFPNTGGGNTIYF. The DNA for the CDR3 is TGTACCAGAAGCTTCCCTAATACAGGGGGCGGAAACACCATATATTTT.

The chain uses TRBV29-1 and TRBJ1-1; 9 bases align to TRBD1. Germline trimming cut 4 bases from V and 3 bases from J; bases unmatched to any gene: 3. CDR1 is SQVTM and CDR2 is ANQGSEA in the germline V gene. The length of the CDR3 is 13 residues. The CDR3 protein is CSVGRDRDTEAFF. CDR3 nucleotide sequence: TGCAGCGTTGGTCGGGACAGGGACACTGAAGCTTTCTTT. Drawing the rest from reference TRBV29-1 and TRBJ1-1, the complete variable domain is SAVISQKPSRDICQRGTSLTIQCQVDSQVTMMFWYRQQPGQSLTLIATANQGSEATYESGFVIDKFPISRPNLTFSTLTVSNMSPEDSSIYLCSVGRDRDTEAFFGQGTRLTVV.

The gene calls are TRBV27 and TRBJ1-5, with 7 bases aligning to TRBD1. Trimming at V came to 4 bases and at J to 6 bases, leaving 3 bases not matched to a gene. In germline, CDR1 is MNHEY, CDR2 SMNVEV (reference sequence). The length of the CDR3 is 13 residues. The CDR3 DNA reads TGTGCCAGCAGTTCCACAGGGGTTCAGCCCCAGCATTTT. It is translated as CASSSTGVQPQHF.

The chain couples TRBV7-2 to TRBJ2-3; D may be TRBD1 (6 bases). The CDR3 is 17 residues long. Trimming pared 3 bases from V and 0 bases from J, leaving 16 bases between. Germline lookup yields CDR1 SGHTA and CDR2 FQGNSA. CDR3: CASSFRTVVGSTDTQYF. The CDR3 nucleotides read TGTGCCAGCAGCTTTAGGACAGTGGTTGGCAGCACAGATACGCAGTATTTT.

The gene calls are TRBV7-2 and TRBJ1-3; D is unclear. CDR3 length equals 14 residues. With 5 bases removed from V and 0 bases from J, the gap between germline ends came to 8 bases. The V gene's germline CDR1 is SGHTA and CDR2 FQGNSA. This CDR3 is CASSPQLSGNTIYF. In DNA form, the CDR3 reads TGTGCCAGCAGCCCCCAACTCTCTGGAAACACCATATATTTT.

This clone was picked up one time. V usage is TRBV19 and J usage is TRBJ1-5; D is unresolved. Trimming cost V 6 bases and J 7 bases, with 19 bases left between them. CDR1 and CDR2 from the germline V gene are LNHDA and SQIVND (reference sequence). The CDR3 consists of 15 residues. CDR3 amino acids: CASSRDTGLTQPQHF. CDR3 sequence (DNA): TGTGCCAGTAGCCGGGATACCGGGCTCACACAGCCCCAGCATTTT.

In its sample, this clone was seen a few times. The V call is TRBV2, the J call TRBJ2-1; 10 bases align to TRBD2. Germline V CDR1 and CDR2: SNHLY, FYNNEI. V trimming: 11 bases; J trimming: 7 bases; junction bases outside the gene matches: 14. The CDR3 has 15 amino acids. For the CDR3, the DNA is TGTGCCGGAAGTAGCGGGGGGTTCCAGGGGAATGAGCAGTTCTTC. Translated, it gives CAGSSGGFQGNEQFF.

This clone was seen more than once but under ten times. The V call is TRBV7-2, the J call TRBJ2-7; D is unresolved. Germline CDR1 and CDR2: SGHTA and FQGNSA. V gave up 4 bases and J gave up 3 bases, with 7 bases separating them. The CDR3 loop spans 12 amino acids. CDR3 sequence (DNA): TGTGCCAGCAGCTCGGAAGACTACGAGCAGTACTTC. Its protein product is CASSSEDYEQYF.

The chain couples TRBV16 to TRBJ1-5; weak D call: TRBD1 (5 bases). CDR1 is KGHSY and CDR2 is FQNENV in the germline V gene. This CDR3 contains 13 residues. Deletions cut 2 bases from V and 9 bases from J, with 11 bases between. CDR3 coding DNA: TGTGCCAGCAGCCAAGGTCAGGGCACGCCCCAGCATTTT. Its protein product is CASSQGQGTPQHF.

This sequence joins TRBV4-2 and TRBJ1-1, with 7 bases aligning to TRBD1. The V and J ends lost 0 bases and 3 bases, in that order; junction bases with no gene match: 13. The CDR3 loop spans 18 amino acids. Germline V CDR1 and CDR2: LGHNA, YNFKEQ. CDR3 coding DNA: TGTGCCAGCAGCCAAGATGAAGGCAGGGGGGGGTGGCACACTGAAGCTTTCTTT. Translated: CASSQDEGRGGWHTEAFF.

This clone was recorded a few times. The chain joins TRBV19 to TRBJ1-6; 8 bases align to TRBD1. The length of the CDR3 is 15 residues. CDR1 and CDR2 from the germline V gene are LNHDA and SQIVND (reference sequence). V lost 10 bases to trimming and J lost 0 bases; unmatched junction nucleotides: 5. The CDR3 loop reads CATAGQGSYNSPLHF. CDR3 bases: TGTGCCACCGCTGGACAGGGCTCCTATAATTCACCCCTCCACTTT.

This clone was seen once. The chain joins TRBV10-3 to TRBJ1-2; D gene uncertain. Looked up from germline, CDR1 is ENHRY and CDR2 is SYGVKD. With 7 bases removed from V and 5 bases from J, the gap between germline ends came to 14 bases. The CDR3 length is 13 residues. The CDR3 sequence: CAITAGEGYGYTF. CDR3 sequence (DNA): TGTGCCATCACGGCAGGTGAAGGATATGGCTACACCTTC.

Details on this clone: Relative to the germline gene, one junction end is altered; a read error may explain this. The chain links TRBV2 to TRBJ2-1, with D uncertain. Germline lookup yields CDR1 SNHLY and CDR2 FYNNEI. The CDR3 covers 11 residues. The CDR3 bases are TGTGCCAGCAGTGCCGGACCGAGGTTACTCTTC. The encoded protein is CASSAGPRLLF.

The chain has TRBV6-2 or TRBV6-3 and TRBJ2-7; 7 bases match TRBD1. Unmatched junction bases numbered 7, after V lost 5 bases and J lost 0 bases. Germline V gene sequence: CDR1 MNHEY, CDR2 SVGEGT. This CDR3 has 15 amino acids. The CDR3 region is CASSNLDRDSYEQYF. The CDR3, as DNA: TGTGCCAGCAGTAACCTCGACAGGGACTCCTACGAGCAGTACTTC.